One TCR beta chain is described in this entry. The data originate from a study of shared clonotypes between healthy human individuals. Germline values: CDR1 SEHNR, CDR2 FQNEAQ (reference sequence). V lost 5 bases, J lost 3 bases, and 14 bases lay in between. The CDR3 spans 14 residues. Clones were read by immunoSEQ multiplex PCR, and TCRdb kept only the in-frame ones, dropping some. Of roughly 1,500,000 clones in the sample, around 98.5% were seen once. The clonotype comes from a man aged 30 to 39 in good health. The chain carries TRBV7-9 and TRBJ2-7, with D tentatively TRBD2 (6 bases). Input material: naive CD4+ T cells sorted from blood. The subset is: CD45RA+ positively selected. CDR3 nucleotide sequence: TGTGCCAGCAGCCCGGGGGACGGGCACTACGAGCAGTACTTC. It is translated as CASSPGDGHYEQYF.